A selection of T cell receptor beta chains follows, all from one sample in a study of CD8 T cells in Susac syndrome. Using its own MiXCR run on the immunoSEQ multiplex PCR reads, TCRdb lists one record per CDR3 protein. In the table there are about 210,000 distinct CDR3 sequences, roughly 96% of which are singletons. Sequencing used CD4+ T cells from PBMCs. The receptors were gathered from a human donor in good health. Both conserved end residues are part of each CDR3. Fields, in order: D gene, clone size, V gene, J gene, CDR3 DNA, CDR3 protein. A D gene is named only where the DNA matches it firmly. Expanded clones are given a class, and other clones once, few, many or no size at all.

D gene: NA
clone size: NA
V gene: TRBV12-3/TRBV12-4
J gene: TRBJ1-1
CDR3 DNA: TGTGCCAGCAGTTTGGGGGTCAGGACTGAAGCTTTCTTT
CDR3 protein: CASSLGVRTEAFF

D gene: NA
clone size: NA
V gene: TRBV5-8
J gene: TRBJ2-1
CDR3 DNA: TGTGCCAGCAGTTCTAGGGGGGGGTTCTTC
CDR3 protein: CASSSRGGFF

D gene: NA
clone size: NA
V gene: TRBV7-2
J gene: TRBJ2-3
CDR3 DNA: TGTGCCAGCAGTCTGAACCTCCGGGGGTTCGATACGCAGTATTTT
CDR3 protein: CASSLNLRGFDTQYF

D gene: NA
clone size: NA
V gene: TRBV12-3/TRBV12-4
J gene: TRBJ1-1
CDR3 DNA: TGTGCCAGCAGTTTTGTCCGGACCGCCTGGGCTTTCTTT
CDR3 protein: CASSFVRTAWAFF

D gene: TRBD2
clone size: NA
V gene: TRBV19
J gene: TRBJ2-1
CDR3 DNA: TGTGCCAGTAGTATGGTTCGCGGGGGGAGCGATGAGCAGTTCTTC
CDR3 protein: CASSMVRGGSDEQFF

D gene: NA
clone size: once
V gene: TRBV24-1
J gene: TRBJ2-3
CDR3 DNA: TGTGCCACCCGCCGGGACTCAAACACAGATACGCAGTATTTT
CDR3 protein: CATRRDSNTDTQYF

D gene: NA
clone size: NA
V gene: TRBV30
J gene: TRBJ2-2
CDR3 DNA: TGTGCCTGGAGTCTCGGAGAGAACACCGGGGAGCTGTTTTTT
CDR3 protein: CAWSLGENTGELFF

D gene: NA
clone size: NA
V gene: TRBV10-3
J gene: TRBJ1-3
CDR3 DNA: TGTGCCACTGATCCACGGTCCACTGGAAACACCATATATTTT
CDR3 protein: CATDPRSTGNTIYF

D gene: TRBD1
clone size: NA
V gene: TRBV6-2/TRBV6-3
J gene: TRBJ1-5
CDR3 DNA: TGTGCCAGCAGCCACGGGCAGGGGGCCGGTCAGCCCCAGCATTTT
CDR3 protein: CASSHGQGAGQPQHF

D gene: TRBD2
clone size: NA
V gene: TRBV13
J gene: TRBJ2-5
CDR3 DNA: TGTGCCAGCAGAAGTAGCGGGGGTGGAGAGACCCAGTACTTC
CDR3 protein: CASRSSGGGETQYF

D gene: NA
clone size: NA
V gene: TRBV9
J gene: TRBJ2-3
CDR3 DNA: TGTGCCAGCAGCGTAGGAGGAGATACTCTAGATACGCAGTATTTT
CDR3 protein: CASSVGGDTLDTQYF

D gene: TRBD2
clone size: NA
V gene: TRBV5-1
J gene: TRBJ2-1
CDR3 DNA: TGCGCCAGCAGGATAGCGGGAGGGCCGGGTGAGCAGTTCTTC
CDR3 protein: CASRIAGGPGEQFF

D gene: NA
clone size: NA
V gene: TRBV12-5
J gene: TRBJ2-6
CDR3 DNA: TGTGCTAGTGGGGGGTCTGGGGCCAACGTCCTGACTTTC
CDR3 protein: CASGGSGANVLTF

D gene: NA
clone size: NA
V gene: TRBV28
J gene: TRBJ1-4
CDR3 DNA: TGTGCCAGCAGTCGGGGACTAGATCGAGAAAAACTGTTTTTT
CDR3 protein: CASSRGLDREKLFF

D gene: NA
clone size: NA
V gene: TRBV7-2
J gene: TRBJ2-3
CDR3 DNA: TGTGCCAGCAGCTTAGAGGTGGGGTACACAGATACGCAGTATTTT
CDR3 protein: CASSLEVGYTDTQYF

D gene: NA
clone size: NA
V gene: TRBV20-1
J gene: TRBJ2-1
CDR3 DNA: TGCAGCGCTTGGCCTAGAATCAATGAGCAGTTCTTC
CDR3 protein: CSAWPRINEQFF

D gene: NA
clone size: once
V gene: TRBV20-1
J gene: TRBJ2-5
CDR3 DNA: TGCAGTGCTAGAGTGCTCGTGGAGACCCAGTACTTC
CDR3 protein: CSARVLVETQYF

D gene: NA
clone size: NA
V gene: TRBV6-5
J gene: TRBJ1-5
CDR3 DNA: TGTGCCAGCATGCCCAGGAAGGGCCAGCCCCAGCATTTT
CDR3 protein: CASMPRKGQPQHF

D gene: NA
clone size: NA
V gene: TRBV7-9
J gene: TRBJ2-5
CDR3 DNA: TGTGCCAGCAGCATTACTACGGGGACCCAAGAGACCCAGTACTTC
CDR3 protein: CASSITTGTQETQYF

D gene: NA
clone size: NA
V gene: TRBV3-1
J gene: TRBJ1-4
CDR3 DNA: TGTGCCAGCAGCCAGGGACCCACGCGGGGAGAAAAACTGTTTTTT
CDR3 protein: CASSQGPTRGEKLFF

D gene: TRBD1
clone size: NA
V gene: TRBV20-1
J gene: TRBJ2-3
CDR3 DNA: TGCAGTGCGCCCAGGACAGGGAGCACAGATACGCAGTATTTT
CDR3 protein: CSAPRTGSTDTQYF

D gene: TRBD1
clone size: NA
V gene: TRBV9
J gene: TRBJ1-5
CDR3 DNA: TGTGCCAGCAGCGTAGGGACAGGGCCCCAGCCCCAGCATTTT
CDR3 protein: CASSVGTGPQPQHF